This TCR beta chain was sequenced during a study of blood T cell repertoires in COVID-19. Profiling relied on immunoSEQ multiplex PCR, and the TCRdb table lists in-frame clones only, not all of them. The sample carries around 200,000 clones, 90% recorded once. CDR1 and CDR2 from the germline V gene are LGHDT and YNNKEL (reference sequence). The length of the CDR3 is 14 residues. With 4 bases clipped from V and 10 bases from J, the junction kept 7 bases outside the gene matches. The source material was peripheral blood. The receptor was isolated from a man in his forties or fifties with acute or convalescent COVID-19. The chain combines TRBV3-1 (or the pseudogene TRBV3-2) with TRBJ2-3; 11 nucleotides align to TRBD2. This CDR3 is CASSLKNSGRAQYF. Written as DNA, the CDR3 is TGTGCCAGCAGCCTTAAAAATAGCGGGAGGGCGCAGTATTTT.